These 28 T cell receptor beta chains originate from one sample sequenced in a study of blood T cells in healthy people across ages. Through a sample-barcoded 5' primer and a J-beta primer mix, a second PCR was run for 7 to 11 cycles. MiXCR, run by TCRdb on the 5' RACE reads, gives a single entry per CDR3 protein. The sample holds roughly 800,000 distinct CDR3 sequences, roughly 40% seen once. Sequenced material: blood. The receptors stem from a man between 18 and 35 years old in good health.

As regards this clonotype: Compared with germline, one end of the junction differs, possibly owing to a read error. V is TRBV6-5 and J is TRBJ1-2; D is unresolved. Germline V CDR1 and CDR2: MNHEY, SVGAGI. The length of the CDR3 is 10 residues. The CDR3 DNA is TGCCCCAGTTATAACTATGGCTACACCTTC. Translating it yields CPSYNYGYTF.

This rearrangement joins TRBV11-2 to TRBJ2-7; no definite D call. CDR3 size: 13 residues. Trimming shortened V by 5 bases and J by 3 bases, and 11 bases separated the two germline ends. The germline V gene encodes CDR1 SGHAT and CDR2 FQNNGV. DNA for the CDR3: TGTGCCAGCAGCACAAGACACTTCTACGAGCAGTACTTC. It yields the protein CASSTRHFYEQYF. Drawing the rest from reference TRBV11-2 and TRBJ2-7, the complete variable domain is EAGVAQSPRYKIIEKRQSVAFWCNPISGHATLYWYQQILGQGPKLLIQFQNNGVVDDSQLPKDRFSAERLKGVDSTLKIQPAKLEDSAVYLCASSTRHFYEQYFGPGTRLTVT.

The chain couples TRBV21-1 to TRBJ1-4; the tabulated D call, TRBD1, remains unverified against the DNA. TRBV21-1 counts as a pseudogene. The CDR3 is made up of 14 amino acids. The CDR3: CASSSRDRIEKLFF. The CDR3 nucleotides are TGTGCCAGCAGCAGCCGGGACAGGATTGAAAAACTGTTTTTT.

The table lists this clonotype with a few counts. The chain uses TRBV5-1 and TRBJ2-5, with TRBD2 matching over 15 bases. Trimming at V came to 4 bases and at J to 2 bases, leaving 6 bases not matched to a gene. Germline loops: CDR1 SGHRS, CDR2 YFSETQ. CDR3 length equals 17 residues. The CDR3 DNA sequence: TGCGCCAGCAGCGTAACCGGGACTAGCGGGGGGCAAGAGACCCAGTACTTC. This encodes CASSVTGTSGGQETQYF.

This chain links TRBV3-1 with TRBJ2-1, with 8 bases matching TRBD2. This CDR3 contains 12 residues. Looked up from germline, CDR1 is LGHDT and CDR2 is YNNKEL (reference sequence). J was trimmed by 10 bases and V by 4 bases; bases with no gene match: 3. The DNA of the CDR3 is TGTGCCAGCAGCCGGAGCGGGGGCGAGCAGTTCTTC. Amino acid sequence: CASSRSGGEQFF.

The rearrangement uses TRBV10-3 and TRBJ2-2; D gene uncertain. This CDR3 region has 15 residues. V was clipped by 6 bases and J by 0 bases, with 11 bases between them. Per germline, CDR1 ENHRY and CDR2 SYGVKD. The chain's CDR3 is CAIRWDQTNTGELFF. The CDR3 region has the DNA TGTGCCATCAGGTGGGATCAGACGAACACCGGGGAGCTGTTTTTT.

This clonotype has more than one count but fewer than ten. The chain links TRBV7-2 to TRBJ1-2, with unresolved D. The V and J ends lost 5 bases and 5 bases respectively, with 24 bases between them. The length of the CDR3 is 17 residues. Germline CDR1 and CDR2: SGHTA and FQGNSA. CDR3 region: CASSLNPDGSGTYGYTF. The DNA for the CDR3 is TGTGCCAGCAGCCTGAACCCCGACGGATCCGGAACTTATGGCTACACCTTC.

The chain links TRBV12-3 or TRBV12-4 to TRBJ1-6, with 7 bases matching TRBD1. The CDR3 totals 13 residues. Losses at the gene ends were 8 bases for V and 8 bases for J; bases not matched to a gene: 6. CDR3 protein: CASGQGEDSPLHF. The CDR3 DNA is TGTGCCAGCGGCCAGGGGGAGGATTCACCCCTCCACTTT.

Concerning this clonotype: One end of the junction fails to match germline, which may point to a read error. This sequence joins TRBV20-1 and TRBJ1-2, with 10 positions matching TRBD1. Germline CDR1 and CDR2: DFQATT and SNEGSKA (reference sequence). The length of the CDR3 is 14 residues. The CDR3 DNA follows: TGCGGTGCTGGAAGGGACAGGGGAATCTATGGCTACACCTTC. It is translated as CGAGRDRGIYGYTF.

A few counts support this clonotype. The chain uses TRBV4-3 and TRBJ1-4; D gene uncertain. This CDR3 contains 16 residues. The V and J ends lost 4 bases and 3 bases respectively, with 15 bases between them. Germline CDR1 reads LGHNA; CDR2 reads YSLEER. The CDR3 protein is CASSLGLGSPNEKLFF. CDR3 DNA sequence: TGCGCCAGCAGCCTTGGGCTGGGATCGCCTAATGAAAAACTGTTTTTT.

This clonotype has ten or more counts. The CDR3 region is CSARDQRTAGNTIYF. The CDR3 region has the DNA TGCAGTGCTAGAGATCAGCGGACAGCTGGAAACACCATATATTTT. The genes are TRBV20-1 and TRBJ1-3; a possible D gene is TRBD1 (6 bases). V was clipped by 0 bases and J by 2 bases, with 11 bases between them. CDR1 is DFQATT and CDR2 is SNEGSKA in the germline V gene (reference sequence). This CDR3 is built from 15 residues.

This clonotype was detected a few times. The chain is built from TRBV5-5 and TRBJ2-7; D gene uncertain. In germline, CDR1 is SGHKS, CDR2 YYEKEE (reference sequence). V dropped 0 bases and J dropped 2 bases, with 9 bases sitting between them. This CDR3 is 14 amino acids long. CDR3 nucleotide sequence: TGTGCCAGCAGCTTGGACTATCCTCCCTACGAGCAGTACTTC. It yields the protein CASSLDYPPYEQYF.

The chain joins TRBV4-3 to TRBJ2-2, with D uncertain. Germline V gene sequence: CDR1 LGHNA, CDR2 YSLEER. Trimming removed 3 bases at V and 5 bases at J, with 13 bases between. This CDR3 region has 15 residues. The CDR3: CASSHGRTGTGELFF. CDR3 bases: TGCGCCAGCAGCCACGGACGGACCGGTACCGGGGAGCTGTTTTTT.

This clonotype appeared a few times. The gene calls are TRBV20-1 and TRBJ1-4; unclear D gene. Between the trimmed V and J ends, which lost 6 bases and 10 bases, there was a span of 33 bases. CDR3 length: 18 residues. Germline V gives CDR1 DFQATT, CDR2 SNEGSKA (reference sequence). The CDR3 DNA reads as TGCAGTGCACTAAAAGGACTTCCAGAAAAGGACTCGGTTGGAAAACTGTTTTTT. Protein: CSALKGLPEKDSVGKLFF.

The table lists this clonotype with a count of one. V gene TRBV25-1 combines with J gene TRBJ1-2; D call uncertain. This CDR3 comprises 16 residues. The V and J ends lost 8 bases and 7 bases respectively, with 26 bases between them. Germline-derived CDR1 and CDR2 are MGHDK and SYGVNS. The CDR3 region is CASGGIITGRPGGYTF. CDR3 sequence (DNA): TGTGCCAGCGGTGGGATTATAACCGGGAGACCCGGTGGCTACACCTTC.

This clonotype was recorded a few times. This rearrangement joins TRBV5-6 to TRBJ1-5, with D perhaps matching TRBD1 (6 bases). V lost 1 base, J lost 7 bases, and 9 bases lay in between. This CDR3 comprises 13 residues. Germline V gene lookup returns CDR1 SGHDT and CDR2 YYEEEE. The CDR3 protein is CASSLIGQQPQHF. CDR3 coding DNA: TGTGCCAGCAGCTTGATAGGACAGCAGCCCCAGCATTTT.

This clonotype showed up many times. The J gene is TRBJ1-1, the V gene TRBV7-2, with unresolved D. The germline V gene encodes CDR1 SGHTA and CDR2 FQGNSA. V gave up 3 bases and J gave up 1 base, with 18 bases separating them. This CDR3 is 17 amino acids long. The CDR3, as DNA: TGTGCCAGCAGCTTGCAAGCCCCGGAATTGGGGAACACTGAAGCTTTCTTT. Translation: CASSLQAPELGNTEAFF.

In this sample, this clonotype turned up many times. The V and J genes are TRBV20-1 and TRBJ2-7; D remains unclear. There are 11 residues in the CDR3. In germline, CDR1 is DFQATT, CDR2 SNEGSKA (reference sequence). Trimming took 6 bases from V and 3 from J, leaving 9 bases between them. CDR3 nucleotide sequence: TGCAGTGCCACCTGGGGCTACGAGCAGTACTTC. It specifies CSATWGYEQYF.

The chain recombines TRBV10-3 with TRBJ2-1; no firm D call. CDR1 is ENHRY and CDR2 is SYGVKD in the germline V gene. The CDR3 extends over 12 amino acids. The ends were cut back, 6 bases at V and 10 bases at J, with 13 bases in the middle. CDR3 residues: CAISGSSYEQFF. CDR3 in DNA: TGTGCCATCAGCGGCAGTTCCTACGAGCAGTTCTTC.

In regard to this clonotype: The germline gene is not matched at one end of the junction; a read error may be the cause. The genes are TRBV7-9 and TRBJ2-1; a possible D gene is TRBD2 (5 bases). The germline V gene has CDR1 SEHNR and CDR2 FQNEAQ (reference sequence). The CDR3 has 11 residues. DNA of the CDR3: TGTGCCAGCAGCTTAGAGGAGGAGCCGTTCTTC. Residues: CASSLEEEPFF.

This chain connects TRBV19 to TRBJ2-7; 9 bases line up with TRBD1. Trimming took 4 bases from V and 10 from J; bases not matched to a gene: 14. There are 15 residues in the CDR3. Looked up from germline, CDR1 is LNHDA and CDR2 is SQIVND (reference sequence). CDR3 nucleotides: TGTGCCAGTAGTACAGTCCAGTCGGGACAGGGAAAACAGTACTTC. It codes for CASSTVQSGQGKQYF.

This clonotype has more than one count but fewer than ten. The genes are TRBV6-2 or TRBV6-3 and TRBJ2-7, with a tentative D call TRBD2 (6 bases). V was cut by 6 bases and J by 2 bases, with 11 bases left in between. Germline V gene sequence: CDR1 MNHEY, CDR2 SVGEGT. The CDR3 has 13 amino acids. This chain's CDR3 is CASSSDYPYEQYF. As DNA, the CDR3 is TGTGCCAGCAGCTCGGACTACCCCTACGAGCAGTACTTC.

The rearrangement links TRBV7-2 to TRBJ1-2; D uncertain. Germline CDR1 is SGHTA and CDR2 is FQGNSA. The CDR3 length is 12 residues. Trimming pared 5 bases from V and 7 bases from J, leaving 11 bases between. CDR3 amino acids: CASSPGKTGYTF. In nucleotides, the CDR3 is TGTGCCAGCAGCCCCGGGAAGACTGGCTACACCTTC.

Turning to this clonotype: One junction end does not reproduce the germline sequence, and a read error may be involved. The genes are TRBV24-1 and TRBJ2-5, with D perhaps TRBD1 (6 bases). The CDR3 is 16 residues long. Germline lookup yields CDR1 KGHDR and CDR2 SFDVKD. CDR3 bases: TGTGCCACCAGTGACCACCGGGACAACAAAAAAGAGACCCTGTACTTC. Translated: CATSDHRDNKKETLYF.

This clonotype has more than one count but fewer than ten. The V and J genes are TRBV15 and TRBJ1-4; D remains ambiguous. CDR1 LNHNV and CDR2 YYDKDF come from the germline V gene (reference sequence). The length of the CDR3 is 15 residues. Deletions cut 1 base from V and 4 bases from J, with 10 bases between. CDR3 in DNA: TGTGCCACCAGCAGAGGTCCGGGCAGTAATGAAAAACTGTTTTTT. It is translated as CATSRGPGSNEKLFF.

This clonotype has a handful of counts. The chain is built from TRBV12-3 or TRBV12-4 and TRBJ2-2; D uncertain. V was cut by 6 bases and J by 2 bases, with 10 bases left in between. This CDR3 is 14 amino acids long. Written as DNA, the CDR3 is TGTGCCAGCAGGTGGGATCTAAACACCGGGGAGCTGTTTTTT. Protein product: CASRWDLNTGELFF.

This clonotype has ten or more counts. The genes are TRBV29-1 and TRBJ2-7, with a possible D match to TRBD2 (5 bases). V dropped 6 bases and J dropped 5 bases, with 17 bases sitting between them. This CDR3 contains 13 residues. Germline lookup yields CDR1 SQVTM and CDR2 ANQGSEA. For the CDR3, the DNA is TGCAGCGTGTTCCGGGCCGAGGGTAACGAGCAGTACTTC. This codes for CSVFRAEGNEQYF.

V gene TRBV15 combines with J gene TRBJ1-2, with D possibly TRBD1 on 5 matching bases. Germline V gene data show CDR1 as LNHNV and CDR2 as YYDKDF (reference sequence). V was trimmed by 5 bases and J by 7 bases, leaving 14 bases between them. The CDR3 loop spans 13 amino acids. CDR3 amino acids: CATSYGQASGYTF. The CDR3 DNA follows: TGTGCCACCAGCTACGGACAAGCTTCTGGCTACACCTTC.